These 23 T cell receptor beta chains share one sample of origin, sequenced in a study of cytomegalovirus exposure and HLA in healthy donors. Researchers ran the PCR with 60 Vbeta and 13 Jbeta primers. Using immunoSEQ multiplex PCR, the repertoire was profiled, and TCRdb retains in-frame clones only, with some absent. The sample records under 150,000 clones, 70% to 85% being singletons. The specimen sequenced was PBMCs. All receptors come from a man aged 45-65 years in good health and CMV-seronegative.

The CDR3 nucleotides are TGTGCCAGCAGTGAAAGAGGGACAGGGGGCATTTATAATTCACCCCTCCACTTT. It encodes CASSERGTGGIYNSPLHF. V is TRBV2 and J is TRBJ1-6; TRBD1 aligns across 12 bases. The CDR3 sequence is 18 residues long. V lost 2 bases to trimming and J lost 4 bases; unmatched junction nucleotides: 6. Germline CDR1 reads SNHLY; CDR2 reads FYNNEI. Full variable domain (missing parts from reference TRBV2 and TRBJ1-6): EPEVTQTPSHQVTQMGQEVILRCVPISNHLYFYWYRQILGQKVEFLVSFYNNEISEKSEIFDDQFSVERPDGSNFTLKIRSTKLEDSAMYFCASSERGTGGIYNSPLHFGNGTRLTVT.

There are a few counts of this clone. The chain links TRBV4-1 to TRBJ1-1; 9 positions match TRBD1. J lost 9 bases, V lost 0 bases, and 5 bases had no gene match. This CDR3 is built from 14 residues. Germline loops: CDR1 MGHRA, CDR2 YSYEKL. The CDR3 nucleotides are TGCGCCAGCAGCCAAGAGACGGGGACAGGGAAAGCTTTCTTT. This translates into CASSQETGTGKAFF.

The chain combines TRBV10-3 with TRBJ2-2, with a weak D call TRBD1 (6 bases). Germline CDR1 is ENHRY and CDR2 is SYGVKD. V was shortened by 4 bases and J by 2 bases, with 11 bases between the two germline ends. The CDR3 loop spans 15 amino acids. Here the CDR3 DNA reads TGTGCCATCAGTGGGACAGCCCCTAACACCGGGGAGCTGTTTTTT. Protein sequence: CAISGTAPNTGELFF.

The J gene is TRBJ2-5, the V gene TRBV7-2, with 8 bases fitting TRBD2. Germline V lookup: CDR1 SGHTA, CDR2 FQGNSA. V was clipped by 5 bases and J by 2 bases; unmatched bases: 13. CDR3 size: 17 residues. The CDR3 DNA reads TGTGCCAGCAGCCCTAGGGGACTGAGCGGGGGTCAAGAGACCCAGTACTTC. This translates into CASSPRGLSGGQETQYF.

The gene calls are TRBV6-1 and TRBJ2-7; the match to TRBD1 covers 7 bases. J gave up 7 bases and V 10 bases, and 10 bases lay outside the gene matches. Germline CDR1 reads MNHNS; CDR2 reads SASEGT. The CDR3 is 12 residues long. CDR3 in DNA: TGTGCCACCTCGACAGGGACGAGTGAGCAGTACTTC. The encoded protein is CATSTGTSEQYF.

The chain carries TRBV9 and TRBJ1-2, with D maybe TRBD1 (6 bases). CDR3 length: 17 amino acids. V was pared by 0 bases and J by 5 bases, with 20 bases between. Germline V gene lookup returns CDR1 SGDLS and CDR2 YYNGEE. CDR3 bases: TGTGCCAGCAGCGTAGCTACGTGGCAGGGGAGTCAATATGGCTACACCTTC. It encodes CASSVATWQGSQYGYTF.

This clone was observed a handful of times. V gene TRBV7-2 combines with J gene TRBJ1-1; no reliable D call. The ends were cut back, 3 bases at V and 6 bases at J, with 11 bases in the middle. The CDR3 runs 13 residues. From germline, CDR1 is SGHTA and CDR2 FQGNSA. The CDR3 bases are TGTGCCAGCAGCTTCGTACCCGAGGCTGAAGCTTTCTTT. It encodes CASSFVPEAEAFF.

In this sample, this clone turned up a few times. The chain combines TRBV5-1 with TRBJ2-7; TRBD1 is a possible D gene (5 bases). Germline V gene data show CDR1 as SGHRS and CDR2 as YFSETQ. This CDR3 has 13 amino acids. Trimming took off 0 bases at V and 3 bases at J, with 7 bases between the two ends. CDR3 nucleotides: TGCGCCAGCAGCTTGGGACAGAACTACGAGCAGTACTTC. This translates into CASSLGQNYEQYF.

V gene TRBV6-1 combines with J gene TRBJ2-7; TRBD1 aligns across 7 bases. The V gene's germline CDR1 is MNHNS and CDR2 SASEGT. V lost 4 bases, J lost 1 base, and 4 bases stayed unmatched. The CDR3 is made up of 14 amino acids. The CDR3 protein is CASSADRVSYEQYF. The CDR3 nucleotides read TGTGCCAGCAGTGCTGACAGGGTATCCTACGAGCAGTACTTC.

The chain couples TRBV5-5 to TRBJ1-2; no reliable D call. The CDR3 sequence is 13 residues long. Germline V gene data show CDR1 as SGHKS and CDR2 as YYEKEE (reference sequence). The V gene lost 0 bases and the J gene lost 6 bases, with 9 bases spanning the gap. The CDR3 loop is CASSLAQPNGYTF. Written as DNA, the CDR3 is TGTGCCAGCAGCTTGGCACAGCCCAATGGCTACACCTTC. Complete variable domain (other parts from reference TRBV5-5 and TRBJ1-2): DAGVTQSPTHLIKTRGQQVTLRCSPISGHKSVSWYQQVLGQGPQFIFQYYEKEERGRGNFPDRFSARQFPNYSSELNVNALLLGDSALYLCASSLAQPNGYTFGSGTRLTVV.

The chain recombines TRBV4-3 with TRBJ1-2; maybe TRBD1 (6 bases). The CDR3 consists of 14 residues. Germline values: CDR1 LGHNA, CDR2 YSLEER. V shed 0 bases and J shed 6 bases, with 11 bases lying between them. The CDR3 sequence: CASSQDYRVNGYTF. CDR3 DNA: TGCGCCAGCAGCCAAGACTACAGGGTGAATGGCTACACCTTC.

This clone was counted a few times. The CDR3 nucleotides read TGCGCCAGCAGCCAAGATAGGGGAGGTAGCAATCAGCCCCAGCATTTT. This translates into CASSQDRGGSNQPQHF. The chain carries TRBV4-1 and TRBJ1-5; the D gene is possibly TRBD1 (5 bases). CDR3 length: 16 residues. CDR1 and CDR2 (germline): MGHRA, YSYEKL. The ends were cut back, 0 bases at V and 0 bases at J, with 9 bases in the middle.

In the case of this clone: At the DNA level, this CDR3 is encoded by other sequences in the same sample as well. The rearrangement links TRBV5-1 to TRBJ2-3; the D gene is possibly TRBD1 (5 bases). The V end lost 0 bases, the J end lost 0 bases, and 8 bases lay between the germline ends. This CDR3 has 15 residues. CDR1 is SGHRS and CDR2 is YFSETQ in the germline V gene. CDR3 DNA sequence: TGCGCCAGCAGCTTGGGGCAGGGAAGCACAGATACGCAGTATTTT. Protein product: CASSLGQGSTDTQYF.

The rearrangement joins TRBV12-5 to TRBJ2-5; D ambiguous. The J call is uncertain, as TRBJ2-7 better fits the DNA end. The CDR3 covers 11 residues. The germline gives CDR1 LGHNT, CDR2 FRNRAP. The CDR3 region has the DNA TGTGCTAGTGGTAACCCCCACGAGCAGTACTTC. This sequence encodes CASGNPHEQYF.

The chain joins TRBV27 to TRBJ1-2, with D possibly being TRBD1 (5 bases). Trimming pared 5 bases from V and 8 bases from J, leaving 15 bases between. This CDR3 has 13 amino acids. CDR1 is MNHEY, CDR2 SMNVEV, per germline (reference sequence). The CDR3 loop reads CASSPDIRVGYTF. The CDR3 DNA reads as TGTGCCAGCAGTCCGGACATTAGGGTAGGCTACACCTTC.

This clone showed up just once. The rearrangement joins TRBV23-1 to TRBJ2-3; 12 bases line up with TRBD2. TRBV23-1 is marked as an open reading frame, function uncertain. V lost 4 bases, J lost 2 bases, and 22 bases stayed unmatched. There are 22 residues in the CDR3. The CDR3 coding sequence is TGCGCCAGCAGTCGATGGGCCCCGGAACTAGCGGGGGGCGACGATTCCACAGATACGCAGTATTTT. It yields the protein CASSRWAPELAGGDDSTDTQYF.

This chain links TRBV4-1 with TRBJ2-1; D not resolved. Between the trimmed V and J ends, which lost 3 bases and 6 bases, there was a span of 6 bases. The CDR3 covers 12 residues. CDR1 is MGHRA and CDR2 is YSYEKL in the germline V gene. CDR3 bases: TGCGCCAGCAGCCATTTAGCCAATGAGCAGTTCTTC. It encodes CASSHLANEQFF.

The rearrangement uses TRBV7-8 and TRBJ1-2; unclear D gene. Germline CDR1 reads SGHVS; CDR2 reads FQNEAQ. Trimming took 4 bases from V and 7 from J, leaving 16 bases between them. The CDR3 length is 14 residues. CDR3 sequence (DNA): TGTGCCAGCAGCTCGGACTTAATATCGGGTGGCTACACCTTC. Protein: CASSSDLISGGYTF.

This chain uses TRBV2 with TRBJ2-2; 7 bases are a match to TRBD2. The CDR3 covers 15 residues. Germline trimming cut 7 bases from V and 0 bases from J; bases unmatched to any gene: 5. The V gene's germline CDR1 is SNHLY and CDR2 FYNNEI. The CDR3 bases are TGTGCCAGCACTATGGGACTACCGAACACCGGGGAGCTGTTTTTT. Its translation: CASTMGLPNTGELFF.

The CDR3 DNA sequence: TGCGCCAGCAGCCAGGTACAGGGAGGCAATCAGCCCCAGCATTTT. It is translated as CASSQVQGGNQPQHF. This sequence joins TRBV4-1 and TRBJ1-5; tentative D call: TRBD1 (6 bases). Per germline, CDR1 MGHRA and CDR2 YSYEKL. CDR3 size: 15 residues. V lost 3 bases to trimming and J lost 2 bases, with 11 bases between them.

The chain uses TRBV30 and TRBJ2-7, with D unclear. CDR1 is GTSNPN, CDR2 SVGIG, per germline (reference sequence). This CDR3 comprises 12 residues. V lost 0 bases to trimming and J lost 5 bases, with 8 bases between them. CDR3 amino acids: CAWSVDWNEQYF. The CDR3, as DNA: TGTGCCTGGAGTGTCGACTGGAACGAGCAGTACTTC.

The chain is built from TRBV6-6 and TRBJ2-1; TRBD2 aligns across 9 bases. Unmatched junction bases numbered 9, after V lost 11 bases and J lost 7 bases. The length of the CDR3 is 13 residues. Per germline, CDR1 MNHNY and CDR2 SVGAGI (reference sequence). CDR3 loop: CASAGGGPNEQFF. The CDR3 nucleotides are TGTGCCTCCGCGGGGGGGGGCCCGAATGAGCAGTTCTTC.

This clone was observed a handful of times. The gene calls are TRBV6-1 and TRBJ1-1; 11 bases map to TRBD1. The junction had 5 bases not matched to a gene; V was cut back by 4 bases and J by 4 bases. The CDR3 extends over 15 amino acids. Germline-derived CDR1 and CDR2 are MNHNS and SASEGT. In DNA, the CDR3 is TGTGCCAGCAGTGCGGACAGGGGGCTAGGCACTGAAGCTTTCTTT. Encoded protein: CASSADRGLGTEAFF.